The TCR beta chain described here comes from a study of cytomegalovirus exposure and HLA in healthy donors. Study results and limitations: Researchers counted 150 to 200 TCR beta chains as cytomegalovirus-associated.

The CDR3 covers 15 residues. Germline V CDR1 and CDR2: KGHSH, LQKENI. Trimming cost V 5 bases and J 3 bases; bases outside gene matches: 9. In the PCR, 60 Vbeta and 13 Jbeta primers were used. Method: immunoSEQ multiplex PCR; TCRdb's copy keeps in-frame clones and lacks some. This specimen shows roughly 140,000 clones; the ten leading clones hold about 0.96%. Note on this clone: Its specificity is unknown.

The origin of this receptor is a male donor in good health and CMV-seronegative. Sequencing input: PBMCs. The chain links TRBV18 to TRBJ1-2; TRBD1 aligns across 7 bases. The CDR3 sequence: CASSTQRQGYYGYTF. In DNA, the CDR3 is TGTGCCAGCTCAACCCAGCGACAGGGTTACTATGGCTACACCTTC.